These 27 T cell receptor beta chains came from one sample sequenced in a study of blood T cell repertoires in COVID-19. Profiled with immunoSEQ multiplex PCR; TCRdb holds only in-frame clones, not every one. The table has roughly 150,000 clones, over 75% seen once. The sample was peripheral blood. All receptors derive from a man aged 18 to 35 with COVID-19, enrolled during active disease.

V usage is TRBV5-1 and J usage is TRBJ2-7; 9 positions agree with TRBD1. Trimming at V came to 4 bases and at J to 3 bases, leaving 2 bases not matched to a gene. The CDR3 has 13 residues. CDR1 SGHRS and CDR2 YFSETQ come from the germline V gene. The CDR3, as DNA: TGCGCCAGCAGCATGGGACAGGGCTACGAGCAGTACTTC. The encoded protein is CASSMGQGYEQYF.

The chain is built from TRBV5-1 and TRBJ2-3, with 10 bases that match TRBD1. The CDR3 consists of 15 residues. The J segment lost 5 bases and the V segment lost 3 bases, leaving 6 bases of the junction unmatched. Germline loops: CDR1 SGHRS, CDR2 YFSETQ. CDR3 sequence: CASSYRQGALDTQYF. The CDR3 DNA reads as TGCGCCAGCAGCTACAGACAGGGGGCATTAGATACGCAGTATTTT.

CDR3 DNA: TGTGCCAGCAGCTTAGTACTAGCGGGAGAGCTCAATGAGCAGTTCTTC. Its protein is CASSLVLAGELNEQFF. The chain links TRBV7-2 to TRBJ2-1, with 11 bases lining up with TRBD2. Germline V gene lookup returns CDR1 SGHTA and CDR2 FQGNSA. J gave up 6 bases and V 1 base, and 5 bases lay outside the gene matches. The CDR3 loop spans 16 amino acids.

V usage is TRBV11-2 and J usage is TRBJ2-2, with D tentatively TRBD2 (5 bases). Trimming left V 3 bases short and J 2 bases short, with 22 bases between. The CDR3 extends over 19 amino acids. Germline loops: CDR1 SGHAT, CDR2 FQNNGV. CDR3 sequence reads: CASSFRLGGGRNNTGELFF. In DNA, the CDR3 is TGTGCCAGCAGCTTCCGCCTAGGCGGAGGAAGAAATAACACCGGGGAGCTGTTTTTT.

The chain has TRBV1 and TRBJ1-5; no DNA check was done on the table's D call, TRBD1. TRBV1 is classified as a pseudogene. CDR3 size: 18 residues. This CDR3 is CTSSQDRGTGAFNQPQHF. In nucleotides, the CDR3 is TGCACCAGCAGCCAAGATAGAGGGACAGGGGCTTTCAATCAGCCCCAGCATTTT.

The rearrangement uses TRBV2 and TRBJ1-2; D might be TRBD1 (5 bases). The V and J ends lost 3 bases and 8 bases respectively, with 7 bases between them. Germline CDR1 is SNHLY and CDR2 is FYNNEI. CDR3 size: 11 residues. The chain's CDR3 is CASSDREGYTF. CDR3 DNA: TGTGCCAGCAGTGACAGGGAAGGCTACACCTTC.

The chain couples TRBV2 to TRBJ2-7; D unresolved. Germline assignment: CDR1 SNHLY and CDR2 FYNNEI. The V and J ends lost 3 bases and 3 bases respectively, with 9 bases between them. This CDR3 has 13 amino acids. CDR3 coding DNA: TGTGCCAGCAGTGATTGGGCTCGCTACGAGCAGTACTTC. Its protein is CASSDWARYEQYF.

This chain connects TRBV7-2 to TRBJ2-3, with a tentative D call TRBD2 (6 bases). Trimming cost V 1 base and J 0 bases, with 11 bases left between them. This CDR3 comprises 16 residues. The V gene's germline CDR1 is SGHTA and CDR2 FQGNSA. The CDR3 loop is CASSLGVAVSTDTQYF. The CDR3 DNA follows: TGTGCCAGCAGCTTAGGGGTAGCGGTCAGCACAGATACGCAGTATTTT.

This chain links TRBV5-1 with TRBJ2-3; the D gene is possibly TRBD1 (6 bases). The CDR3 is 16 amino acids. Trimming took off 2 bases at V and 2 bases at J, with 15 bases between the two ends. CDR1 is SGHRS, CDR2 YFSETQ, per germline. CDR3 nucleotide sequence: TGCGCCAGCAGCTTCAGGGGCCCCCTTATCACAGATACGCAGTATTTT. It translates to CASSFRGPLITDTQYF.

The chain carries TRBV4-3 and TRBJ2-5, with 9 bases identical to TRBD2. CDR3 length equals 16 residues. The V gene end was trimmed by 0 bases and the J gene end by 5 bases; junction bases not matched to a gene: 7. The germline V gene encodes CDR1 LGHNA and CDR2 YSLEER. The chain's CDR3 is CASSQDLGLAGETQYF. CDR3 coding DNA: TGCGCCAGCAGCCAAGATTTGGGTCTAGCGGGGGAGACCCAGTACTTC.

This chain connects TRBV3-1 (or the pseudogene TRBV3-2) to TRBJ2-2, with a tentative D call TRBD2 (6 bases). CDR1 is LGHDT and CDR2 is YNNKEL in the germline V gene (reference sequence). The CDR3 is made up of 15 amino acids. V lost 4 bases, J lost 3 bases, and 12 bases lay in between. The CDR3 DNA is TGTGCCAGCAGCCCTCAAGCGGGCTACACCGGGGAGCTGTTTTTT. Amino acids: CASSPQAGYTGELFF.

This clone was detected only a few times. The rearrangement links TRBV25-1 to TRBJ1-6; tentative D call: TRBD1 (5 bases). V was trimmed by 3 bases and J by 9 bases, leaving 15 bases between them. The V gene's germline CDR1 is MGHDK and CDR2 SYGVNS. CDR3 length: 15 amino acids. As DNA, the CDR3 is TGTGCCAGCAGTGACCCCAGACAGCCGCGTTCACCCCTCCACTTT. It yields the protein CASSDPRQPRSPLHF.

This clone was seen only a few times. V is TRBV28 and J is TRBJ1-5, with D maybe TRBD1 (5 bases). The CDR3 runs 15 residues. Germline V lookup: CDR1 MDHEN, CDR2 SYDVKM. V lost 8 bases, J lost 1 base, and 15 bases lay in between. In nucleotides, the CDR3 is TGTGCCAGCCTCTCTTGGGGGGACAGCAATCAGCCCCAGCATTTT. Protein: CASLSWGDSNQPQHF.

The chain is built from TRBV28 and TRBJ1-5; D gene uncertain. The CDR3 is made up of 14 amino acids. The germline gives CDR1 MDHEN, CDR2 SYDVKM. V dropped 6 bases and J dropped 9 bases, with 18 bases sitting between them. The CDR3 is CASRLGRALRPQHF. The CDR3 DNA sequence: TGTGCCAGCAGACTAGGACGGGCTTTAAGGCCCCAGCATTTT.

The chain links TRBV24-1 to TRBJ2-3; TRBD2 matches at 11 bases. Germline trimming cut 5 bases from V and 5 bases from J; bases unmatched to any gene: 2. Germline V lookup: CDR1 KGHDR, CDR2 SFDVKD. This CDR3 contains 14 residues. The CDR3 DNA sequence: TGTGCCACCAGTGGACTAGCGGGAAGAGATACGCAGTATTTT. This sequence encodes CATSGLAGRDTQYF.

The rearrangement uses TRBV19 and TRBJ2-2; D possibly corresponds to TRBD1 (6 bases). CDR1 and CDR2 from the germline V gene are LNHDA and SQIVND (reference sequence). The CDR3 runs 14 residues. Trimming removed 2 bases from V and 3 bases from J, with 7 bases in between. CDR3 coding DNA: TGTGCCAGTAGTATATACAGGGACACCGGGGAGCTGTTTTTT. Translated, it gives CASSIYRDTGELFF.

The CDR3: CAWSGYSSPYEQYF. The CDR3 bases are TGTGCCTGGAGTGGTTATTCGTCCCCCTACGAGCAGTACTTC. This chain joins TRBV30 and TRBJ2-7; D gene uncertain. Germline CDR1 GTSNPN, CDR2 SVGIG (reference sequence). V shed 1 base and J shed 2 bases, with 12 bases lying between them. This CDR3 is built from 14 residues.

This clone was counted between two and nine times. This rearrangement joins TRBV27 to TRBJ2-5, with 9 bases identical to TRBD2. The germline CDR1 and CDR2 sequences are MNHEY and SMNVEV (reference sequence). J lost 5 bases, V lost 0 bases, and 7 bases had no gene match. The CDR3 loop spans 16 amino acids. This chain's CDR3 is CASSLSLSGRYETQYF. CDR3 nucleotide sequence: TGTGCCAGCAGTTTATCCCTAAGCGGGAGGTACGAGACCCAGTACTTC.

The gene calls are TRBV19 and TRBJ2-7; TRBD1 might be the D (5 bases). CDR1 and CDR2 from the germline V gene are LNHDA and SQIVND (reference sequence). V shed 7 bases and J shed 6 bases, with 16 bases lying between them. This CDR3 is 13 amino acids long. The CDR3 loop is CASTPGTQGEQYF. The CDR3 DNA follows: TGTGCCAGTACCCCCGGCACGCAGGGCGAGCAGTACTTC. Based on the CDR3 plus reference TRBV19 and TRBJ2-7, the full variable domain is DGGITQSPKYLFRKEGQNVTLSCEQNLNHDAMYWYRQDPGQGLRLIYYSQIVNDFQKGDIAEGYSVSREKKESFPLTVTSAQKNPTAFYLCASTPGTQGEQYFGPGTRLTVT.

This clone was detected only once. The chain carries TRBV19 and TRBJ2-7; weak D call: TRBD1 (6 bases). The CDR3 consists of 15 residues. Germline values: CDR1 LNHDA, CDR2 SQIVND (reference sequence). Between the trimmed V and J ends, which lost 3 bases and 1 base, there was a span of 13 bases. In DNA form, the CDR3 reads TGTGCCAGTAGTATGGCCCGGGACATATCCTACGAGCAGTACTTC. Protein: CASSMARDISYEQYF.

The chain uses TRBV28 and TRBJ1-2; D not resolved. CDR3 length: 14 residues. CDR1 is MDHEN and CDR2 is SYDVKM in the germline V gene. The germline V and J ends were trimmed by 6 bases and 4 bases, with 15 bases remaining between them. This CDR3 reads CASSLRGLGYGYTF. CDR3 bases: TGTGCCAGCAGCTTACGGGGTTTGGGCTATGGCTACACCTTC.

The rearrangement uses TRBV7-2 and TRBJ2-5; TRBD2 matches at 14 bases. This CDR3 contains 17 residues. V was pared by 5 bases and J by 2 bases, with 7 bases of the junction left unmatched. Germline V CDR1 and CDR2: SGHTA, FQGNSA. CDR3 amino acids: CASSIPGLAGVQETQYF. CDR3 sequence (DNA): TGTGCCAGCAGCATTCCGGGACTAGCGGGAGTTCAAGAGACCCAGTACTTC.

The chain couples TRBV5-6 to TRBJ2-7; D unresolved. Per the germline V gene, CDR1 is SGHDT and CDR2 is YYEEEE. The CDR3 is 13 amino acids. V lost 1 base and J 2 bases, leaving 7 bases between the germline ends. In DNA, the CDR3 is TGTGCCAGCAGCTTGTCGTGGCCCTACGAGCAGTACTTC. Its protein is CASSLSWPYEQYF. The full variable domain, rest sourced from reference TRBV5-6 and TRBJ2-7, is DAGVTQSPTHLIKTRGQQVTLRCSPKSGHDTVSWYQQALGQGPQFIFQYYEEEERQRGNFPDRFSGHQFPNYSSELNVNALLLGDSALYLCASSLSWPYEQYFGPGTRLTVT.

This clone was recorded only once. This chain connects TRBV29-1 to TRBJ2-7; 8 bases fit TRBD1. Germline V lookup: CDR1 SQVTM, CDR2 ANQGSEA. V was clipped by 3 bases and J by 5 bases; unmatched bases: 9. The CDR3 is 14 amino acids. The CDR3 loop reads CSVETGQGRDEQYF. The CDR3 DNA follows: TGCAGCGTTGAGACCGGACAGGGTCGGGACGAGCAGTACTTC.

The V call is TRBV4-3, the J call TRBJ2-6; a possible D gene is TRBD2 (5 bases). V was trimmed by 1 base and J by 1 base, leaving 5 bases between them. This CDR3 is 15 amino acids long. Germline V CDR1 and CDR2: LGHNA, YSLEER. CDR3 bases: TGCGCCAGCAGCCAAGGAGGGTCTGGGGCCAACGTCCTGACTTTC. Its translation: CASSQGGSGANVLTF.

This chain uses TRBV5-5 with TRBJ1-2; TRBD1 might be the D (5 bases). V was trimmed by 2 bases and J by 8 bases, leaving 28 bases between them. This CDR3 is built from 18 residues. In germline, CDR1 is SGHKS, CDR2 YYEKEE (reference sequence). Here the CDR3 reads CASSFFPGPQTSGSGYTF. The CDR3 bases are TGTGCCAGCAGCTTCTTCCCCGGGCCACAAACCTCAGGGTCCGGCTACACCTTC.

The CDR3 here is CASSLGSLYGYTF. For the CDR3, the DNA is TGTGCCAGCAGTTTAGGATCACTCTATGGCTACACCTTC. The chain links TRBV12-3 or TRBV12-4 to TRBJ1-2; no definite D call. This CDR3 region has 13 residues. The V and J ends lost 1 base and 4 bases respectively, with 7 bases between them.